Listed below are T cell receptor beta chains from one sample, sequenced in a study of blood T cell repertoires in COVID-19. Method: immunoSEQ multiplex PCR; TCRdb's copy keeps in-frame clones and lacks some. The profile covers 130,000 to 150,000 clones, with over 75% appearing a single time and about 1.7% taken by the ten largest. Sequencing was carried out using peripheral blood. Source of these receptors: a man between 65 and 85 years old with acute or convalescent COVID-19. CDR3s include the opening cysteine and the closing phenylalanine or tryptophan. D genes are given only for firm matches. The size of a clone is reported for some rows only, either as once, few or many, or as a class for expanded clones.

.	.	TRBJ2-5	TRBV4-1	TGCGCCAGCAGCCAAGGGGCAGGGGGGATCCAAGAGACCCAGTACTTC	CASSQGAGGIQETQYF
.	.	TRBJ1-2	TRBV18	TGTGCCAGCTCACCACCGGGTCCGGGGTCTTCTAACTATGGCTACACCTTC	CASSPPGPGSSNYGYTF
.	TRBD1	TRBJ2-1	TRBV10-1	TGCGCCAGCAGTGAAACGACAGGGACGTACAATGAGCAGTTCTTC	CASSETTGTYNEQFF
.	.	TRBJ1-5	TRBV28	TGTGCCAGCAGCTGGGGACACCCGAGCAATCAGCCCCAGCATTTT	CASSWGHPSNQPQHF
few	.	TRBJ1-2	TRBV5-4	TGTGCCAGCAGCTTCGGGGAGAACTATGGCTACACCTTC	CASSFGENYGYTF
.	.	TRBJ1-2	TRBV5-6	TGTGCCAGCAGCTTGGACAGGGACTATGGCTACACCTTC	CASSLDRDYGYTF
.	.	TRBJ2-3	TRBV28	TGTGCCAGCAGTTCGCTGAGCGGTAGCACAGATACGCAGTATTTT	CASSSLSGSTDTQYF
.	TRBD1	TRBJ1-1	TRBV5-1	TGCGCCAGCAGCCTCGACAGGGTGACTGAAGCTTTCTTT	CASSLDRVTEAFF
.	TRBD1	TRBJ2-5	TRBV28	TGTGCCAGCAGTTCTAGGACAGGGGTAGAGACCCAGTACTTC	CASSSRTGVETQYF
.	.	TRBJ2-5	TRBV5-1	TGCGCCAGCAGCCTAACTACGCCGACGGAGACCCAGTACTTC	CASSLTTPTETQYF
.	.	TRBJ2-7	TRBV5-8	TGTGCCAGCACAGGTTTCTACGAGCAGTACTTC	CASTGFYEQYF
few	.	TRBJ1-2	TRBV9	TGTGCCAGCAGCGTGAGTGATTCGGGACACTCTAACTATGGCTACACCTTC	CASSVSDSGHSNYGYTF
.	TRBD2	TRBJ2-2	TRBV4-2	TGTGCCAGCAGCCAGGTATCTTCTGCGGGGGCCGGGGAGCTGTTTTTT	CASSQVSSAGAGELFF
once	.	TRBJ2-3	TRBV5-1	TGCGCCAGCAGCTTCGGGGATACGCAGTATTTT	CASSFGDTQYF
.	TRBD1	TRBJ1-2	TRBV11-2	TGTGCCAGCAGCACCCAAGCTGGAGGGGGACAGGGGGCTTACTATGGCTACACCTTC	CASSTQAGGGQGAYYGYTF
.	.	TRBJ1-2	TRBV7-9	TGTGCCAGCAGCTTAAGGGGCGATAACTATGGCTACACCTTC	CASSLRGDNYGYTF
.	.	TRBJ2-7	TRBV3-1/TRBV3-2	TGTGCCAGCAGCCAACCCAGACAGGGAGGCTCCTACGAGCAGTACTTC	CASSQPRQGGSYEQYF
.	TRBD1	TRBJ2-7	TRBV6-6	TGTGCCAGCAGTTCCACCCGGGACAGGGGAAACGAGCAGTACTTC	CASSSTRDRGNEQYF
.	.	TRBJ2-2	TRBV25-1	TGTGCCAGCAGCGAGGACTATCTCGGCGGGGAGCTGTTTTTT	CASSEDYLGGELFF
.	TRBD2	TRBJ2-3	TRBV11-2	TGTGCCAGCAGCCTCTTTGGGGGGGCAGATACGCAGTATTTT	CASSLFGGADTQYF
.	.	TRBJ2-5	TRBV27	TGTGCCAGCGGGACCTCGGAGGGGGAGACCCAGTACTTC	CASGTSEGETQYF
.	.	TRBJ1-6	TRBV11-2	TGTGCCAGCAGCTTAGCCCAGGATAATTCACCCCTCCACTTT	CASSLAQDNSPLHF
once	.	TRBJ2-6	TRBV6-5	TGTGCCAGCAGGGCCCAGCGTAGCGTCCTGACTTTC	CASRAQRSVLTF
.	.	TRBJ1-5	TRBV28	TGTGCCAGCAGTTCCCGACAGCATCAGCCCCAGCATTTT	CASSSRQHQPQHF
.	.	TRBJ1-2	TRBV3-1/TRBV3-2	TGTGCCAGCAGCCACCCGGGACGGGGGAACTATGGCTACACCTTC	CASSHPGRGNYGYTF
.	.	TRBJ1-2	TRBV28	TGTGCCAGCAGTCGCATGTGGGGGGATGGCTACACCTTC	CASSRMWGDGYTF
.	TRBD1	TRBJ2-7	TRBV5-1	TGCGCCAGCAGCTTGGGGGGGACAGACCCCTACGAGCAGTACTTC	CASSLGGTDPYEQYF
.	.	TRBJ2-3	TRBV12-3/TRBV12-4	TGTGCCACGCGGACAGCCACAGATACGCAGTATTTT	CATRTATDTQYF
.	TRBD1	TRBJ2-7	TRBV5-1	TGCGCCAGCAGCTTGTGGGCAGGGGGCTACGAGCAGTACTTC	CASSLWAGGYEQYF
.	TRBD1	TRBJ2-7	TRBV23-1	TGCGCCAGCAGTCAAAGGGGACAGGGGACCGAGCAGTACTTC	CASSQRGQGTEQYF
.	.	TRBJ2-7	TRBV11-2	TGTGCCAGCAGCTTAGACGCCGAGGGCGCCTACGAGCAGTACTTC	CASSLDAEGAYEQYF
.	TRBD2	TRBJ2-7	TRBV19	TGTGCCAGTAGTATAGGCGTTAGCGGGAGCTACGAGCAGTACTTC	CASSIGVSGSYEQYF
.	TRBD1	TRBJ1-2	TRBV6-5	TGTGCCAGCAGGGGGACAGGGGACTATGGCTACACCTTC	CASRGTGDYGYTF
once	TRBD1	TRBJ1-2	TRBV29-1	TGCAGCGTTCGGCCCGGGACAGGGGAAGGCTACACCTTC	CSVRPGTGEGYTF
.	TRBD1	TRBJ1-2	TRBV7-9	TGTGCCAGCAGTAGGGACAGCAACTATGGCTACACCTTC	CASSRDSNYGYTF
.	.	TRBJ2-5	TRBV7-3	TGTGCCAGCAGCTTAGGATTTCAGGAACAAGAGACCCAGTACTTC	CASSLGFQEQETQYF
.	.	TRBJ2-2	TRBV28	TGTGCCAGCACCACCCTAATCTCCGGGGAGCTGTTTTTT	CASTTLISGELFF
.	TRBD2	TRBJ2-7	TRBV27	TGTGCCACATGCTTGACTAGCGGGGCCGAGCAGTACTTC	CATCLTSGAEQYF
.	.	TRBJ1-3	TRBV6-5	TGTGCCAGCAGCCCCGGACTTTTCTCTGGAAACACCATATATTTT	CASSPGLFSGNTIYF
.	.	TRBJ1-2	TRBV6-5	TGTGCCAGCAGTTACGGGGGAGTGGGCGGGGGCTATGGCTACACCTTC	CASSYGGVGGGYGYTF
.	.	TRBJ2-5	TRBV12-2	TGTGCAAGTCGCTTAGCCTGCGGTGAGACCCAGTACTTC	CASRLACGETQYF
few	TRBD1	TRBJ1-4	TRBV6-5	TGTGCCAGCAGTCCCGGGACAGGGAGGGAAAAACTGTTTTTT	CASSPGTGREKLFF
once	.	TRBJ1-5	TRBV19	TGTGCCAGTAGGGGGTTACAGGGAAGGAGCAATCAGCCCCAGCATTTT	CASRGLQGRSNQPQHF
.	.	TRBJ2-5	TRBV7-6	TGTGCCAGCAGCTTAGCGCGGGGAGAGACCCAGTACTTC	CASSLARGETQYF
.	.	TRBJ2-5	TRBV7-3	TGTGCCAGCAGCTTAACCTTCCAAGAGACCCAGTACTTC	CASSLTFQETQYF